The rows below give T cell receptor beta chains drawn from one sample of a study of blood T cell repertoires in COVID-19. Clones were read by immunoSEQ multiplex PCR, and TCRdb kept only the in-frame ones, dropping some. Of 130,000 or so clones listed, about four fifths are singletons. Source material: peripheral blood. These receptors were obtained from a man aged 55 to 70 with acute or convalescent COVID-19. Both conserved end residues are trimmed from each CDR3. A D gene is named only where the DNA matches it firmly. Clone size, where shown, is once, few, many, or a class for clones that have expanded.

CDR3: SATGGETQY; V: TRBV20-1; J: TRBJ2-5; size: NA; D: NA
CDR3: ASSPGRVQETQY; V: TRBV5-1; J: TRBJ2-5; size: NA; D: TRBD2
CDR3: ASSLGTSGSFEQF; V: TRBV5-1; J: TRBJ2-1; size: NA; D: TRBD2
CDR3: ASSLYGDNGYT; V: TRBV5-1; J: TRBJ1-2; size: NA; D: NA
CDR3: ASRTPDSSGNTIY; V: TRBV2; J: TRBJ1-3; size: few; D: NA
CDR3: ASSPRGQGVHNEQF; V: TRBV18; J: TRBJ2-1; size: NA; D: TRBD1
CDR3: ASSSPRLAGGQADTQY; V: TRBV7-3; J: TRBJ2-3; size: NA; D: TRBD2
CDR3: ASSAQRGWYDEQF; V: TRBV10-2; J: TRBJ2-1; size: NA; D: NA
CDR3: ASSHGGLAGAGELF; V: TRBV5-1; J: TRBJ2-2; size: NA; D: TRBD2
CDR3: ASSPLTRDGYT; V: TRBV4-1; J: TRBJ1-2; size: NA; D: NA
CDR3: ASSTTKTGTRLLYEQY; V: TRBV11-2; J: TRBJ2-7; size: NA; D: TRBD2
CDR3: ASQGTENYGYT; V: TRBV6-6; J: TRBJ1-2; size: NA; D: TRBD1
CDR3: ASSGKSGSWGTDTQY; V: TRBV9; J: TRBJ2-3; size: NA; D: TRBD2
CDR3: ASGFDRGDQPQH; V: TRBV12-5; J: TRBJ1-5; size: NA; D: TRBD1
CDR3: ASSGVGQGAREAGELF; V: TRBV5-4; J: TRBJ2-2; size: NA; D: TRBD1
CDR3: ASSLEGARSATQY; V: TRBV5-8; J: TRBJ2-3; size: NA; D: TRBD1